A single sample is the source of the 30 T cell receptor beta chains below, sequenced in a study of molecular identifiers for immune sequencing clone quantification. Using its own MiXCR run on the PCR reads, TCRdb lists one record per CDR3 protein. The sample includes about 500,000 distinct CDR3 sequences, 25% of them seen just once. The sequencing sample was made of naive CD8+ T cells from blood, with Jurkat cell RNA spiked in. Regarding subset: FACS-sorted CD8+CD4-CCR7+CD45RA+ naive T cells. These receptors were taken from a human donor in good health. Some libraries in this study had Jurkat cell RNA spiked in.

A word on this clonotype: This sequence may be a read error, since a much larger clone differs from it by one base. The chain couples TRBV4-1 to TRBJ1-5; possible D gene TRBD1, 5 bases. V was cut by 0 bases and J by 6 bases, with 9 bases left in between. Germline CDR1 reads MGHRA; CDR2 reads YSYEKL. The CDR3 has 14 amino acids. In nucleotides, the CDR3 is TGCGCCAGCAGCCAAGAAGCCAGGGTTCAGCCCCAGCATTTT. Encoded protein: CASSQEARVQPQHF.

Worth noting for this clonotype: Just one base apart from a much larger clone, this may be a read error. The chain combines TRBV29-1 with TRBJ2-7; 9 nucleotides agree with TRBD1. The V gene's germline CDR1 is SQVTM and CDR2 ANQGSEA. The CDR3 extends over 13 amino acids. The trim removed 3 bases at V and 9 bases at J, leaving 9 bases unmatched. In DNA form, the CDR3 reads TGCAGCGTTGAGGGGACAGGGTTGCTCGGGCAGTACTTC. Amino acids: CSVEGTGLLGQYF.

The CDR3 bases are TGTGCCAGCAGTTCCACAGGGGACAATGAGCAGTTCTTC. Translated, it gives CASSSTGDNEQFF. The genes are TRBV27 and TRBJ2-1; 7 bases are a match to TRBD1. This CDR3 has 13 amino acids. Germline-derived CDR1 and CDR2 are MNHEY and SMNVEV (reference sequence). With 4 bases clipped from V and 5 bases from J, the junction kept 2 bases outside the gene matches.

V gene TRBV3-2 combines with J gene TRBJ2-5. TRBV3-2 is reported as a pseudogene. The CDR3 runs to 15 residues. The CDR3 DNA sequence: TGTGCCAGCAGCCAAGATCTGTGCATCCAAGAGACCCAGTACTTC. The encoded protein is CASSQDLCIQETQYF.

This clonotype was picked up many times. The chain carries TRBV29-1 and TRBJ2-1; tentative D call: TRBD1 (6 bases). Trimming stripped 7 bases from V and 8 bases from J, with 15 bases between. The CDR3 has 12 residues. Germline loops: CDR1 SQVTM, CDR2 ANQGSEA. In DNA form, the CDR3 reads TGCAGCGAGAGGGTTTCAGGGGATGAGCAGTTCTTC. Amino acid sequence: CSERVSGDEQFF.

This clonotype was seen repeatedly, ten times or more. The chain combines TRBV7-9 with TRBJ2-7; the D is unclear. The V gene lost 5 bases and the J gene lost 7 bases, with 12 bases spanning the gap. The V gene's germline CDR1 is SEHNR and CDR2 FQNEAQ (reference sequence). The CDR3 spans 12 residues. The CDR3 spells CASSSNHREQYF. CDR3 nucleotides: TGTGCCAGCAGCAGTAATCACCGGGAGCAGTACTTC.

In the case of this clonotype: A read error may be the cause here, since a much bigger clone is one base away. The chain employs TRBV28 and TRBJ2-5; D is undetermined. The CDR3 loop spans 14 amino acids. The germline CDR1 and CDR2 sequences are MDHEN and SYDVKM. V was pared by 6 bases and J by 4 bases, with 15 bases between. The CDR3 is CASSERLYRETQYF. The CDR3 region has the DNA TGTGCCAGCAGCGAGCGCCTGTACCGAGAGACCCAGTACTTC.

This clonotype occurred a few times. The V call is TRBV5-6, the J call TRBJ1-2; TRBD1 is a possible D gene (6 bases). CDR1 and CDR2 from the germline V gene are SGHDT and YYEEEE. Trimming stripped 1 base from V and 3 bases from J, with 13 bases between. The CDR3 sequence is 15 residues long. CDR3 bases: TGTGCCAGCAGCTTGTTTGGGGGGCGTGACTATGGCTACACCTTC. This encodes CASSLFGGRDYGYTF.

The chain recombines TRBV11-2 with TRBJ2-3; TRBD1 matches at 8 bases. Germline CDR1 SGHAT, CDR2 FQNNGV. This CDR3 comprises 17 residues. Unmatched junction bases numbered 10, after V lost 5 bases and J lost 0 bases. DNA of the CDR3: TGTGCCAGCAGCGGACCCGAGACAGGGGTTAGCACAGATACGCAGTATTTT. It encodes CASSGPETGVSTDTQYF.

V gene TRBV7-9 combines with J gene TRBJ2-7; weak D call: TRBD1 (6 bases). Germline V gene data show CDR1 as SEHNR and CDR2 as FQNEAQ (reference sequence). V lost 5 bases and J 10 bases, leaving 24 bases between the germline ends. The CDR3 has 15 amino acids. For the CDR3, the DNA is TGTGCCAGCAGCCCAACCCAGGGGTCCCCCACAAGTCAGTACTTC. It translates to CASSPTQGSPTSQYF.

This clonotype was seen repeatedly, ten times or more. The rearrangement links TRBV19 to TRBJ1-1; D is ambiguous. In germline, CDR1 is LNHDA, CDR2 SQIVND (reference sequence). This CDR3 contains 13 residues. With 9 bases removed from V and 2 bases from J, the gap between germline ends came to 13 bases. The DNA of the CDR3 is TGTGCCAGCAGCTCAAGGAGTAACACTGAAGCTTTCTTT. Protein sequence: CASSSRSNTEAFF. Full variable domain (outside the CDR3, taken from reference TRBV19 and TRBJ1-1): DGGITQSPKYLFRKEGQNVTLSCEQNLNHDAMYWYRQDPGQGLRLIYYSQIVNDFQKGDIAEGYSVSREKKESFPLTVTSAQKNPTAFYLCASSSRSNTEAFFGQGTRLTVV.

The CDR3 coding sequence is TGCAGTGCTAGAGATCTAGGGTACGGATCGCTCCAAGAATATGGCTACACCTTC. Residues: CSARDLGYGSLQEYGYTF. The V call is TRBV20-1, the J call TRBJ1-2; D gene unclear. The ends were cut back, 0 bases at V and 5 bases at J, with 25 bases in the middle. Germline CDR1 and CDR2: DFQATT and SNEGSKA (reference sequence). The CDR3 covers 18 residues.

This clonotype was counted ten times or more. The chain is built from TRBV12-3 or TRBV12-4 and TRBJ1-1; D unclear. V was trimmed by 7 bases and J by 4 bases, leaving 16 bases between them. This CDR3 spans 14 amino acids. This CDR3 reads CASNSKTEGTEAFF. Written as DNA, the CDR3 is TGTGCCAGCAACAGTAAAACTGAGGGCACTGAAGCTTTCTTT.

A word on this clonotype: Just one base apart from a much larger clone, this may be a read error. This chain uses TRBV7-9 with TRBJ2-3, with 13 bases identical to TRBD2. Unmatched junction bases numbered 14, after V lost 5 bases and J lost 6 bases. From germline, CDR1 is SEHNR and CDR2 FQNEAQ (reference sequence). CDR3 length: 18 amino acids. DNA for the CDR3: TGTGCCAGCAGCCGTAAAAGTGGACTAGCGGGAGAGGAGGATACGCAGTATTTT. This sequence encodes CASSRKSGLAGEEDTQYF. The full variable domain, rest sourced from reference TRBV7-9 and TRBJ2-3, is DTGVSQNPRHKITKRGQNVTFRCDPISEHNRLYWYRQTLGQGPEFLTYFQNEAQLEKSRLLSDRFSAERPKGSFSTLEIQRTEQGDSAMYLCASSRKSGLAGEEDTQYFGPGTRLTVL.

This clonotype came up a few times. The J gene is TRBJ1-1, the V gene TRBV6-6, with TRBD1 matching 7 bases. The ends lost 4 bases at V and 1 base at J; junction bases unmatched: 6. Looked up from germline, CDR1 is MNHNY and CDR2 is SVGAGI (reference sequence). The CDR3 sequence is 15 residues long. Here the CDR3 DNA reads TGTGCCAGCAGTTTCCCGGGACAGCGGAACACTGAAGCTTTCTTT. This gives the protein CASSFPGQRNTEAFF.

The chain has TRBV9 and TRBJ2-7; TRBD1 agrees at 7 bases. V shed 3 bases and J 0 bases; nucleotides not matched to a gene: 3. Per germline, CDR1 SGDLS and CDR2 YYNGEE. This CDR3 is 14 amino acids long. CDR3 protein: CASSGGQNSYEQYF. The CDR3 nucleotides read TGTGCCAGCAGCGGGGGACAGAACTCCTACGAGCAGTACTTC.

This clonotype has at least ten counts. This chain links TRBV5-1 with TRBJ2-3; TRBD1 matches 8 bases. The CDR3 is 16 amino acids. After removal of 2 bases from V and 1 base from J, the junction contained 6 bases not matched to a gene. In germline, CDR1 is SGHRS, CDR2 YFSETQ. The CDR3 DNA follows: TGCGCCAGCAGCTTCGGACAGGGTTATGGCACAGATACGCAGTATTTT. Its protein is CASSFGQGYGTDTQYF.

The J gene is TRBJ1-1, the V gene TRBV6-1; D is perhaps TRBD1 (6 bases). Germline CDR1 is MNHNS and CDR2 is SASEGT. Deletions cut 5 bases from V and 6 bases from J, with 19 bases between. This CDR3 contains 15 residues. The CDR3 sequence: CASSFSGDTGPEAFF. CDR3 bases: TGTGCCAGCAGTTTTTCAGGGGACACGGGGCCTGAAGCTTTCTTT.

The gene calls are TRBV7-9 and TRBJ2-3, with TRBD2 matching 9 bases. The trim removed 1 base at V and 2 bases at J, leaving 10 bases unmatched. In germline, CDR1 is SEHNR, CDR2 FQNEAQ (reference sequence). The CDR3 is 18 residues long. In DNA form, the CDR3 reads TGTGCCAGCAGCTTAGAAGGGACTAGCCACCTCTTCACAGATACGCAGTATTTT. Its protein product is CASSLEGTSHLFTDTQYF.

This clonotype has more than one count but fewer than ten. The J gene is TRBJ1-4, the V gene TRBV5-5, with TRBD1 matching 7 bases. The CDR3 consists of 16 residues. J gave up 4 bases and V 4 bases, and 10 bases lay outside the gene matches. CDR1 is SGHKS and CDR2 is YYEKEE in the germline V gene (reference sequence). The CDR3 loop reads CASSRYGQVFNEKLFF. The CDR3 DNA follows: TGTGCCAGCAGCCGATACGGACAGGTCTTTAATGAAAAACTGTTTTTT. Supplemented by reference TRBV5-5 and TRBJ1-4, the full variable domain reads DAGVTQSPTHLIKTRGQQVTLRCSPISGHKSVSWYQQVLGQGPQFIFQYYEKEERGRGNFPDRFSARQFPNYSSELNVNALLLGDSALYLCASSRYGQVFNEKLFFGSGTQLSVL.

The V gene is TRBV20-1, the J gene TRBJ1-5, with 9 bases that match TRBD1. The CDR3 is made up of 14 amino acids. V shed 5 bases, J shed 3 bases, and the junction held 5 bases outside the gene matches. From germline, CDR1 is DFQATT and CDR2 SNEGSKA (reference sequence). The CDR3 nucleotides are TGCAGTGCTCCAGACAGGGGGGACAATCAGCCCCAGCATTTT. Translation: CSAPDRGDNQPQHF.

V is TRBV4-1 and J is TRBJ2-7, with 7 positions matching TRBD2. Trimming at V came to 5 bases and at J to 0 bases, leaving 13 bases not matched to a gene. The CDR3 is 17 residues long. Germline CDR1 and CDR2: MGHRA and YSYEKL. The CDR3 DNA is TGCGCCAGCAGCTCCGGGACCCCCGGGAGGAGCTCCTACGAGCAGTACTTC. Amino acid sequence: CASSSGTPGRSSYEQYF.

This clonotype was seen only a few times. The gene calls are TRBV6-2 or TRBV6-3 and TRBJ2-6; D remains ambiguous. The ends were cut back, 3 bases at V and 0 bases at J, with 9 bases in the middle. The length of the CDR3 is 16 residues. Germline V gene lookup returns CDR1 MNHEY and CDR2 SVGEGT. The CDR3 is CASSYIKFSGANVLTF. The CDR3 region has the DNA TGTGCCAGCAGTTATATAAAGTTCTCTGGGGCCAACGTCCTGACTTTC.

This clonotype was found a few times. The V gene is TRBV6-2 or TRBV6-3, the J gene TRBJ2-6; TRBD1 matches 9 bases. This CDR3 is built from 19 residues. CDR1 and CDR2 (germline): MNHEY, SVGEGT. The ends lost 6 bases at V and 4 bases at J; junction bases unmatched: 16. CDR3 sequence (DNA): TGTGCCAGCAGCTTACCACGCTCCGGGACAGGGTTAGGGGCCAACGTCCTGACTTTC. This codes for CASSLPRSGTGLGANVLTF.

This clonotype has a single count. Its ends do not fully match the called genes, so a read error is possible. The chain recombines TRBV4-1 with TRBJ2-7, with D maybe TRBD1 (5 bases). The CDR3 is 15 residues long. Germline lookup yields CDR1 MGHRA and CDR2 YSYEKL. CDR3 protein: CARRPPGPGLSAPSF. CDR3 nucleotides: TGCGCCCGCCGCCCCCCCGGGCCAGGGCTCTCCGCGCCGTCCTTC.

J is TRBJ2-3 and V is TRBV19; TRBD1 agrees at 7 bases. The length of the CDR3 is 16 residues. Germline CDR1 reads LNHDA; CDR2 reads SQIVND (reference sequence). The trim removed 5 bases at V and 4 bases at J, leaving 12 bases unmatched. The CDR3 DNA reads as TGTGCCAGTAGTCCGGGACAGAGAAGTGGCGCAGATACGCAGTATTTT. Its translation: CASSPGQRSGADTQYF.

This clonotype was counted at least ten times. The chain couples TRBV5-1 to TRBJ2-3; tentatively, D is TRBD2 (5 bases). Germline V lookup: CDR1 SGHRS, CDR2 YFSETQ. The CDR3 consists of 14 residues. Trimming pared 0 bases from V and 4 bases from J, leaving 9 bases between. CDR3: CASSLEAAADTQYF. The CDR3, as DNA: TGCGCCAGCAGCTTGGAGGCAGCGGCAGATACGCAGTATTTT.

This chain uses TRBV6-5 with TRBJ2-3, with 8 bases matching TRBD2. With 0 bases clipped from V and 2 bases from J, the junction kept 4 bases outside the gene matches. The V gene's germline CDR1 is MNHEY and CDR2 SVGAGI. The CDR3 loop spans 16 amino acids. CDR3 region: CASSYSNSGATDTQYF. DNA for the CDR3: TGTGCCAGCAGTTACTCTAATAGCGGGGCCACAGATACGCAGTATTTT.

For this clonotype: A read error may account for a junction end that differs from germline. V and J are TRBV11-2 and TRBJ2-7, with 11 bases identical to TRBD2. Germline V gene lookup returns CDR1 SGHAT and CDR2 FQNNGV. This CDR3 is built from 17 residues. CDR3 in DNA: TGTGCCCGCAGCTTAGAAATAGCGGGGGGGCCGAGGTACGAGCAGTACTTC. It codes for CARSLEIAGGPRYEQYF. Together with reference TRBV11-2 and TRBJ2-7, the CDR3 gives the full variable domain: EAGVAQSPRYKIIEKRQSVAFWCNPISGHATLYWYQQILGQGPKLLIQFQNNGVVDDSQLPKDRFSAERLKGVDSTLKIQPAKLEDSAVYLCARSLEIAGGPRYEQYFGPGTRLTVT.

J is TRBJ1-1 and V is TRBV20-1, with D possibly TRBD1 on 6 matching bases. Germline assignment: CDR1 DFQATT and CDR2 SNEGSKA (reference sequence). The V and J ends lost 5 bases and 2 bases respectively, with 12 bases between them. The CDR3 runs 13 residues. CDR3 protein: CSAHWTENTEAFF. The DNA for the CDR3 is TGCAGTGCTCACTGGACAGAAAACACTGAAGCTTTCTTT.